The 29 T cell receptor beta chains below were found in one sample sequenced in a study of T cell changes during pregnancy in multiple sclerosis. The method was immunoSEQ multiplex PCR; TCRdb's version includes in-frame clones alone and lacks a portion of them. This sample carries 25,000 to 30,000 clones, 89% of them seen once, and the ten largest clones take about 0.58%. Material: CD4+ T cells from peripheral blood mononuclear cells, obtained in the first trimester of pregnancy. The source of these receptors is a female donor in good health, enrolled as a control in a pregnancy study.

The chain couples TRBV5-6 to TRBJ1-1, with 7 bases fitting TRBD1. This CDR3 is 14 amino acids long. V lost 1 base to trimming and J lost 1 base; unmatched junction nucleotides: 1. Germline V gene lookup returns CDR1 SGHDT and CDR2 YYEEEE. The CDR3 DNA follows: TGTGCCAGCAGCTTGCGACAGGGGAACACTGAAGCTTTCTTT. This encodes CASSLRQGNTEAFF.

The chain recombines TRBV5-1 with TRBJ2-3, with D possibly TRBD2 on 6 matching bases. The V gene's germline CDR1 is SGHRS and CDR2 YFSETQ. Trimming removed 4 bases from V and 0 bases from J, with 15 bases in between. This CDR3 comprises 16 residues. For the CDR3, the DNA is TGCGCCAGCAGCCCGGGGACTCAGCCTAGCACAGATACGCAGTATTTT. Protein: CASSPGTQPSTDTQYF.

Only a few counts were recorded for this clone. The chain links TRBV19 to TRBJ1-1, with D possibly matching TRBD1 (6 bases). V lost 3 bases to trimming and J lost 2 bases, with 10 bases between them. The V gene's germline CDR1 is LNHDA and CDR2 SQIVND (reference sequence). There are 14 residues in the CDR3. This chain's CDR3 is CASSIRDKNTEAFF. The CDR3 DNA is TGTGCCAGTAGTATCCGGGACAAAAACACTGAAGCTTTCTTT.

This chain connects TRBV7-2 to TRBJ1-6; TRBD1 is a possible D gene (6 bases). CDR1 and CDR2 from the germline V gene are SGHTA and FQGNSA. The V end lost 5 bases, the J end lost 3 bases, and 8 bases lay between the germline ends. CDR3 length: 14 residues. CDR3 DNA: TGTGCCAGCAGCAACAGGGACTATAATTCACCCCTCCACTTT. As protein: CASSNRDYNSPLHF.

The chain carries TRBV10-3 and TRBJ2-3; D is ambiguous. Per germline, CDR1 ENHRY and CDR2 SYGVKD. The V end lost 0 bases, the J end lost 4 bases, and 8 bases lay between the germline ends. The CDR3 spans 14 residues. In nucleotides, the CDR3 is TGTGCCATCAGTGAGTCGGCCGCAGCAGATACGCAGTATTTT. Translating it yields CAISESAAADTQYF.

This rearrangement joins TRBV19 to TRBJ2-5, with TRBD1 matching 11 bases. Looked up from germline, CDR1 is LNHDA and CDR2 is SQIVND (reference sequence). CDR3 size: 14 residues. Losses at the gene ends were 6 bases for V and 11 bases for J; bases not matched to a gene: 11. In nucleotides, the CDR3 is TGTGCCAGTAGGACCGGGACAGGGGGAGTTGCTCAGTACTTC. Translated: CASRTGTGGVAQYF.

This clone was detected once. The chain carries TRBV6-1 and TRBJ2-7; perhaps TRBD1 as D (6 bases). Germline V CDR1 and CDR2: MNHNS, SASEGT. Trimming stripped 2 bases from V and 4 bases from J, with 6 bases between. The CDR3 spans 12 residues. The CDR3 here is CASSERGYEQYF. For the CDR3, the DNA is TGTGCCAGCAGTGAAAGGGGGTACGAGCAGTACTTC.

The chain combines TRBV9 with TRBJ2-2, with 8 bases that match TRBD1. This CDR3 is 17 amino acids long. The germline V gene encodes CDR1 SGDLS and CDR2 YYNGEE. The ends lost 0 bases at V and 7 bases at J; junction bases unmatched: 11. The chain's CDR3 is CASSVELRPQGGGELFF. Here the CDR3 DNA reads TGTGCCAGCAGCGTAGAGCTGAGACCACAGGGGGGCGGGGAGCTGTTTTTT.

The chain employs TRBV19 and TRBJ2-2, with D perhaps matching TRBD1 (5 bases). The germline V gene encodes CDR1 LNHDA and CDR2 SQIVND (reference sequence). The V and J ends lost 1 base and 1 base respectively, with 7 bases between them. This CDR3 has 15 amino acids. The CDR3 coding sequence is TGTGCCAGTAGTATAGGCGACAGGAACACCGGGGAGCTGTTTTTT. As protein: CASSIGDRNTGELFF.

The chain recombines TRBV6-5 with TRBJ2-1; 9 nucleotides match TRBD1. The ends lost 6 bases at V and 7 bases at J; junction bases unmatched: 10. Germline values: CDR1 MNHEY, CDR2 SVGAGI. This CDR3 is built from 15 residues. The CDR3: CASRPGTGWLNEQFF. DNA of the CDR3: TGTGCCAGCAGACCCGGGACAGGGTGGTTGAATGAGCAGTTCTTC.

The chain has TRBV19 and TRBJ1-2; 7 nucleotides agree with TRBD1. V shed 6 bases, J shed 3 bases, and the junction held 16 bases outside the gene matches. This CDR3 spans 17 amino acids. Germline V lookup: CDR1 LNHDA, CDR2 SQIVND (reference sequence). The CDR3 DNA reads as TGTGCCAGTAGCCGATCCACAGGCTACAGGGGCGACTATGGCTACACCTTC. Protein product: CASSRSTGYRGDYGYTF.

The J gene is TRBJ2-1, the V gene TRBV7-9; 7 positions match TRBD2. From germline, CDR1 is SEHNR and CDR2 FQNEAQ (reference sequence). V shed 2 bases, J shed 9 bases, and the junction held 10 bases outside the gene matches. This CDR3 is 15 amino acids long. The chain's CDR3 is CASSLTRGSGGEQFF. The CDR3 region has the DNA TGTGCCAGCAGCTTAACCCGCGGTTCGGGGGGTGAGCAGTTCTTC.

On this clone itself: Other DNA sequences in the same sample also yield this CDR3. This chain links TRBV30 with TRBJ2-7, with 7 positions matching TRBD1. This CDR3 has 13 amino acids. Trimming took 5 bases from V and 4 from J; bases not matched to a gene: 8. From germline, CDR1 is GTSNPN and CDR2 SVGIG (reference sequence). The DNA for the CDR3 is TGTGCCTGGTTCCGGGACAGACCATACGAGCAGTACTTC. This encodes CAWFRDRPYEQYF.

The V call is TRBV15, the J call TRBJ2-1; D ambiguous. The CDR3 runs 15 residues. Trimming cost V 1 base and J 0 bases, with 7 bases left between them. The germline V gene has CDR1 LNHNV and CDR2 YYDKDF (reference sequence). This chain's CDR3 is CATSRVTSSYNEQFF. For the CDR3, the DNA is TGTGCCACCAGCAGAGTAACAAGCTCCTACAATGAGCAGTTCTTC.

This chain joins TRBV11-2 and TRBJ2-3, with D possibly TRBD1 on 5 matching bases. From germline, CDR1 is SGHAT and CDR2 FQNNGV. This CDR3 contains 17 residues. V gave up 5 bases and J gave up 4 bases, with 22 bases separating them. In DNA form, the CDR3 reads TGTGCCAGCAGCCCACCCAGGGTCGGGCAGACAGCAGATACGCAGTATTTT. This translates into CASSPPRVGQTADTQYF.

The J gene is TRBJ2-5, the V gene TRBV5-4; 11 nucleotides align to TRBD2. V shed 5 bases and J 5 bases; nucleotides not matched to a gene: 5. There are 14 residues in the CDR3. The germline CDR1 and CDR2 sequences are SGHNT and YYREEE (reference sequence). The CDR3, as DNA: TGTGCCAGCAGTACTAGCGGGAGAGTGGAGACCCAGTACTTC. Translating it yields CASSTSGRVETQYF.

The gene calls are TRBV7-2 and TRBJ2-7; perhaps TRBD2 as D (5 bases). CDR1 and CDR2 from the germline V gene are SGHTA and FQGNSA. V was trimmed by 0 bases and J by 2 bases, leaving 11 bases between them. The CDR3 is 15 residues long. CDR3 sequence (DNA): TGTGCCAGCAGCTTAGCCCCGGGGAACGCCTACGAGCAGTACTTC. Protein product: CASSLAPGNAYEQYF.

As DNA, the CDR3 is TGCGCCAGCAGCCCAACGACCCCGGCAGGTGAAAAACTGTTTTTT. It is translated as CASSPTTPAGEKLFF. The V and J genes are TRBV5-1 and TRBJ1-4; D unresolved. Trimming removed 4 bases from V and 7 bases from J, with 17 bases in between. The V gene's germline CDR1 is SGHRS and CDR2 YFSETQ. This CDR3 has 15 amino acids.

The V gene is TRBV11-3, the J gene TRBJ2-2; 10 bases map to TRBD1. From germline, CDR1 is SGHNT and CDR2 YENEEA. Losses at the gene ends were 4 bases for V and 0 bases for J; bases not matched to a gene: 8. The CDR3 has 18 residues. This CDR3 reads CASSSHSGQGSNTGELFF. CDR3 bases: TGTGCCAGCAGCTCCCACTCGGGACAGGGGTCGAACACCGGGGAGCTGTTTTTT.

This clone was observed a single time. V and J are TRBV4-2 and TRBJ2-7, with D maybe TRBD1 (6 bases). The germline V gene encodes CDR1 LGHNA and CDR2 YNFKEQ. The CDR3 sequence is 15 residues long. V was cut by 4 bases and J by 4 bases, with 17 bases left in between. CDR3 protein: CASSPRDMGLYEQYF. DNA for the CDR3: TGTGCCAGCAGCCCCCGGGACATGGGGCTTTACGAGCAGTACTTC.

The chain couples TRBV5-1 to TRBJ2-1, with a tentative D call TRBD1 (5 bases). The CDR3 is 13 residues long. Germline CDR1 reads SGHRS; CDR2 reads YFSETQ. V was trimmed by 0 bases and J by 9 bases, leaving 10 bases between them. CDR3 protein: CASSLGRVGEQFF. The CDR3, as DNA: TGCGCCAGCAGCTTGGGCAGGGTTGGTGAGCAGTTCTTC.

The genes are TRBV6-5 and TRBJ1-2; 11 bases fit TRBD1. Germline CDR1 and CDR2: MNHEY and SVGAGI. The CDR3 covers 16 residues. With V trimmed by 2 bases and J by 4 bases, 6 bases remained unmatched. This CDR3 is CASSYLRTGGGYGYTF. The CDR3 coding sequence is TGTGCCAGCAGTTACCTCAGGACAGGGGGCGGCTATGGCTACACCTTC.

The rearrangement uses TRBV7-9 and TRBJ2-1; D unclear. V gave up 5 bases and J gave up 5 bases, with 13 bases separating them. From germline, CDR1 is SEHNR and CDR2 FQNEAQ (reference sequence). This CDR3 is built from 14 residues. In DNA form, the CDR3 reads TGTGCCAGCAGCGCCCGGTTCCTCGACAATGAGCAGTTCTTC. Translated, it gives CASSARFLDNEQFF. Together with reference TRBV7-9 and TRBJ2-1, the CDR3 gives the full variable domain: DTGVSQNPRHKITKRGQNVTFRCDPISEHNRLYWYRQTLGQGPEFLTYFQNEAQLEKSRLLSDRFSAERPKGSFSTLEIQRTEQGDSAMYLCASSARFLDNEQFFGPGTRLTVL.

V is TRBV27 and J is TRBJ1-6, with D unclear. This CDR3 is built from 14 residues. The V gene lost 6 bases and the J gene lost 9 bases, with 15 bases spanning the gap. Per the germline V gene, CDR1 is MNHEY and CDR2 is SMNVEV (reference sequence). Here the CDR3 reads CASSPSAGVSPLHF. In DNA, the CDR3 is TGTGCCAGCAGCCCGTCGGCGGGCGTTTCACCCCTCCACTTT.

This clone was seen only once. This rearrangement joins TRBV10-3 to TRBJ1-2; a weak D match, TRBD1 (6 bases). V lost 3 bases and J 0 bases, leaving 8 bases between the germline ends. This CDR3 is 14 amino acids long. Germline V gives CDR1 ENHRY, CDR2 SYGVKD. The DNA for the CDR3 is TGTGCCATCAGTGACGAGGGGGCTAACTATGGCTACACCTTC. This sequence encodes CAISDEGANYGYTF.

The chain uses TRBV5-1 and TRBJ1-1, with 7 bases lining up with TRBD1. Germline loops: CDR1 SGHRS, CDR2 YFSETQ. This CDR3 has 14 amino acids. Unmatched junction bases numbered 6, after V lost 7 bases and J lost 0 bases. In DNA form, the CDR3 reads TGCGCCAGCCGGGAACAGGGGATGAACACTGAAGCTTTCTTT. Protein sequence: CASREQGMNTEAFF.

DNA for the CDR3: TGTGCCAGCAGTTTAACGGTTCCAGGGCCACAGCCCCAGCATTTT. This sequence encodes CASSLTVPGPQPQHF. The rearrangement joins TRBV28 to TRBJ1-5, with D possibly being TRBD1 (5 bases). From germline, CDR1 is MDHEN and CDR2 SYDVKM. Trimming took 2 bases from V and 7 from J, leaving 15 bases between them. This CDR3 contains 15 residues. Based on the CDR3 plus reference TRBV28 and TRBJ1-5, the full variable domain is DVKVTQSSRYLVKRTGEKVFLECVQDMDHENMFWYRQDPGLGLRLIYFSYDVKMKEKGDIPEGYSVSREKKERFSLILESASTNQTSMYLCASSLTVPGPQPQHFGDGTRLSIL.

The chain recombines TRBV27 with TRBJ1-2, with D perhaps TRBD1 (5 bases). CDR1 is MNHEY, CDR2 SMNVEV, per germline (reference sequence). V lost 0 bases and J 8 bases, leaving 19 bases between the germline ends. The CDR3 is 16 amino acids. The CDR3 sequence is CASSLSAGGPYSGYTF. In DNA, the CDR3 is TGTGCCAGCAGTTTATCGGCGGGGGGACCTTATTCCGGCTACACCTTC.

The genes are TRBV5-8 and TRBJ1-4; 8 bases agree with TRBD1. Germline CDR1 and CDR2: SGHTS and YDEGEE. V lost 4 bases to trimming and J lost 3 bases; unmatched junction nucleotides: 5. This CDR3 is 15 amino acids long. The CDR3 DNA follows: TGTGCCAGCAGCGGCAGACAGGGGCCTAATGAAAAACTGTTTTTT. The encoded protein is CASSGRQGPNEKLFF.